This T cell receptor (beta chain) stems from a study of memory CD4+ T cells and cytomegalovirus serostatus. About the study: Healthy Belgian adult donors included roughly ten CMV-positive and 24 CMV-negative people. Overall study results and limits: A US-trained random forest predicted CMV serostatus with median AUC around 0.9. Each of roughly 65 CMV-associated TCRbeta sequences occurred in one to five individuals.

This clone was observed once. Its antigen is as yet unknown. The sort gate was single viable CD3+CD4+CD8-CD45RO+ cells for memory CD4+ T cells. Only in-frame clones appear in the TCRdb table, and some are missing; sequencing was by immunoSEQ multiplex PCR. The data show 50,000 to 60,000 clones, over 70% seen once. Material for sequencing was memory CD4+ T cells from blood. This TCR came from an adult in good health and CMV-seropositive.

The CDR3 loop is CASSLGRIPRQETQYF. The CDR3 DNA reads TGTGCCAGCAGCTTAGGAAGAATACCAAGACAAGAGACCCAGTACTTC. The chain employs TRBV7-6 and TRBJ2-5; D uncertain. The V end lost 1 base, the J end lost 2 bases, and 14 bases lay between the germline ends. There are 16 residues in the CDR3. In germline, CDR1 is SGHVS, CDR2 FNYEAQ.